This T cell receptor (beta chain) appears in the sequencing data of a study of blood T cell repertoires in COVID-19. Overall study context: Some COVID-19 samples were acute and others convalescent; all came from the United States, Italy and Spain. PBMCs, B-cell-depleted T cells, or T cells provided the cDNA or gDNA that made up the material.

The junction had 9 bases not matched to a gene; V was cut back by 0 bases and J by 5 bases. The germline gives CDR1 SGHRS, CDR2 YFSETQ. CDR3 length equals 16 residues. In the study's own analysis: The assay estimated nucleated cells by amplifying reference gene primers. Here immunoSEQ multiplex PCR was the method, and the copy in TCRdb shows in-frame clones only, minus some. From that table come the V and J calls and clone size; the DNA was used to work out D and trimming. The repertoire holds about 140,000 clones, 81% seen once, with more than 6.5% in the top ten. The chain recombines TRBV5-1 with TRBJ2-7; 9 bases line up with TRBD2. The sequenced sample was peripheral blood. This clonotype was sampled from a human donor in a cohort sampled during active COVID-19. The CDR3: CASSLDSGSVVHEQYF. The CDR3 nucleotides are TGCGCCAGCAGCTTGGATAGCGGGAGCGTCGTCCACGAGCAGTACTTC.